The 16 T cell receptor beta chains reported below all come from one sample, sequenced in a study of blood T cells in healthy people across ages. A second PCR of roughly 7 to 11 cycles used a sample-barcoded 5' primer and a J-beta primer mix. TCRdb analysed the 5' RACE reads with MiXCR anew, one entry per CDR3 protein. The sample carries some 1.6 million distinct CDR3 sequences, 30% to 35% recorded once. The sequenced sample was blood. All receptors derive from a woman aged 25 to 39 in good health.

The J gene is TRBJ2-3, the V gene TRBV9; D might be TRBD2 (7 bases). Germline V gene lookup returns CDR1 SGDLS and CDR2 YYNGEE. The CDR3 consists of 16 residues. Trimming took 0 bases from V and 1 from J, leaving 12 bases between them. The CDR3 coding sequence is TGTGCCAGCAGCGTAGTGGCGGGGGCCCGCACAGATACGCAGTATTTT. Translating gives CASSVVAGARTDTQYF.

The chain carries TRBV6-1 and TRBJ2-6; D may match TRBD1 or TRBD2 (5 bases each). The CDR3 length is 14 residues. The ends were cut back, 1 base at V and 13 bases at J, with 14 bases in the middle. Germline V gene sequence: CDR1 MNHNS, CDR2 SASEGT. CDR3 sequence reads: CASSEVRGNRVLTF. The CDR3 DNA is TGTGCCAGCAGTGAAGTACGGGGCAACAGGGTCCTGACTTTC.

The CDR3 region is CASSEGLAGGGETQYF. The CDR3 DNA is TGCGCCAGCAGTGAAGGACTAGCGGGGGGAGGAGAGACCCAGTACTTC. The V and J genes are TRBV10-2 and TRBJ2-4, with 14 nucleotides matching TRBD2. The DNA matches TRBJ2-5 better at its end, which makes the J call doubtful. The V gene's germline CDR1 is WSHSY and CDR2 SAAADI. This CDR3 is 16 amino acids long.

This clonotype appeared a few times. Germline is not matched at one junction end, which may reflect a read error. The chain combines TRBV9 with TRBJ2-1; 7 bases map to TRBD2. This CDR3 has 15 amino acids. Germline CDR1 reads SGDLS; CDR2 reads YYNGEE. CDR3 nucleotides: TGTGCCAGCAGCAGTAGTGGCGGGAGATACAACGAGCAGTTCTTC. Encoded protein: CASSSSGGRYNEQFF.

This clonotype was counted a few times. This sequence joins TRBV20-1 and TRBJ2-5; TRBD2 is a possible D gene (5 bases). The CDR3 contains 11 residues. The V end lost 4 bases, the J end lost 5 bases, and 8 bases lay between the germline ends. CDR1 and CDR2 from the germline V gene are DFQATT and SNEGSKA (reference sequence). CDR3 in amino acids: CSAKERETQYF. CDR3 coding DNA: TGCAGTGCTAAGGAGCGGGAGACCCAGTACTTC.

This clonotype was seen more than once but under ten times. The chain links TRBV27 to TRBJ1-6, with no clear D. Germline CDR1 is MNHEY and CDR2 is SMNVEV (reference sequence). Trimming stripped 6 bases from V and 8 bases from J, with 17 bases between. The CDR3 covers 15 residues. CDR3 sequence reads: CASSPRGHRDSPLHF. As DNA, the CDR3 is TGTGCCAGCAGCCCCCGCGGGCACCGGGATTCACCCCTCCACTTT.

This clonotype has a count of ten or more. The V call is TRBV7-9, the J call TRBJ2-7; 9 bases are shared with TRBD1. J was trimmed by 3 bases and V by 2 bases; bases with no gene match: 17. Germline values: CDR1 SEHNR, CDR2 FQNEAQ (reference sequence). The CDR3 runs to 19 residues. In nucleotides, the CDR3 is TGTGCCAGCAGCTTAAATGGCGATGTCTGGGGACAGGGTTTCTACGAGCAGTACTTC. It is translated as CASSLNGDVWGQGFYEQYF.

This chain uses TRBV15 with TRBJ1-2; the match to TRBD1 covers 8 bases. CDR1 and CDR2 from the germline V gene are LNHNV and YYDKDF (reference sequence). The CDR3 sequence is 19 residues long. V trimming: 5 bases; J trimming: 4 bases; junction bases outside the gene matches: 21. This chain's CDR3 is CATSPDHQPVDRGVYGYTF. CDR3 in DNA: TGTGCCACCAGCCCTGATCACCAACCGGTCGACAGGGGTGTCTATGGCTACACCTTC.

As to this clonotype: A far larger clone is a single base away, which makes a read error likely. The rearrangement links TRBV7-6 to TRBJ2-5; D gene ambiguous. This CDR3 has 12 residues. Germline values: CDR1 SGHVS, CDR2 FNYEAQ. CDR3 residues: CACSLNRETQYF. For the CDR3, the DNA is TGTGCCTGCAGCTTAAATCGAGAGACCCAGTACTTC.

This clonotype was seen a single time. One end of the junction fails to match germline, which may point to a read error. This sequence joins TRBV18 and TRBJ2-3, with TRBD2 matching over 9 bases. The CDR3 covers 15 residues. Germline V gene sequence: CDR1 KGHSH, CDR2 LQKENI. CDR3 DNA sequence: TGTGCCAGCCCACCGGCTAGCGGGGCCCCAGATACGCAGTATTTT. Its translation is CASPPASGAPDTQYF.

This clonotype has a handful of counts. The rearrangement joins TRBV6-1 to TRBJ2-5, with 7 nucleotides matching TRBD1. Germline lookup yields CDR1 MNHNS and CDR2 SASEGT. V lost 5 bases and J lost 5; bases outside the gene matches: 14. The CDR3 extends over 16 amino acids. The CDR3 protein is CASSPRKTGKLETQYF. The CDR3, as DNA: TGTGCCAGCAGTCCTCGTAAGACAGGGAAGTTGGAGACCCAGTACTTC.

V usage is TRBV11-3 and J usage is TRBJ2-1, with 12 bases aligning to TRBD2. Germline-derived CDR1 and CDR2 are SGHNT and YENEEA. The CDR3 is made up of 17 amino acids. With V trimmed by 1 base and J by 6 bases, 7 bases remained unmatched. The CDR3 reads CASSLGAASGRANEQFF. CDR3 nucleotides: TGTGCCAGCAGCTTAGGGGCGGCTAGCGGGAGGGCCAATGAGCAGTTCTTC.

This clonotype was seen a handful of times. The genes are TRBV11-3 and TRBJ2-5; D may be TRBD1 (6 bases). Between the trimmed V and J ends, which lost 2 bases and 6 bases, there was a span of 10 bases. CDR3 length equals 13 residues. Germline V CDR1 and CDR2: SGHNT, YENEEA. CDR3 nucleotides: TGTGCCAGCAGCTTATACAGGGAACAGACCCAGTACTTC. It specifies CASSLYREQTQYF.

The J gene is TRBJ2-3, the V gene TRBV10-3, with TRBD1 identical over 8 bases. This CDR3 comprises 14 residues. The V gene's germline CDR1 is ENHRY and CDR2 SYGVKD. V lost 10 bases and J lost 2; bases outside the gene matches: 8. Here the CDR3 reads CATLDRGYTDTQYF. The CDR3 region has the DNA TGTGCCACCCTCGACAGGGGCTACACAGATACGCAGTATTTT.

This clonotype was detected once. The chain recombines TRBV3-1 with TRBJ2-5; a possible D gene is TRBD2 (6 bases). The CDR3 spans 17 residues. Germline V gives CDR1 LGHDT, CDR2 YNNKEL (reference sequence). V lost 0 bases and J lost 1, with 15 bases in between. CDR3 in amino acids: CASSQDGRTLPQETQYF. CDR3 bases: TGTGCCAGCAGCCAAGACGGGAGAACTCTACCCCAAGAGACCCAGTACTTC.

The CDR3 region has the DNA TGTGCCAGCAGTGACTGGACAGCCTACGAGCAGTACTTC. This gives the protein CASSDWTAYEQYF. The chain carries TRBV6-1 and TRBJ2-7; possibly TRBD1 for D (6 bases). This CDR3 region has 13 residues. Germline loops: CDR1 MNHNS, CDR2 SASEGT. Trimming stripped 3 bases from V and 2 bases from J, with 8 bases between.